A selection of T cell receptor beta chains follows, all from one sample in a study of blood T cell repertoires in COVID-19. Produced via immunoSEQ multiplex PCR; TCRdb's table is partial and in-frame only. The sample carries over 350,000 clones, 86% recorded once. The sequenced sample consisted of peripheral blood. These receptors all stem from a woman aged 25 to 45 with active or convalescent COVID-19. Both conserved end residues are part of each CDR3. D genes are given only for firm matches. Rows may omit the clone size; those that give it use once, few, many or a size class.

>TRBV15|TRBJ1-4|TRBD1|.
CATSGQEKGEKLFF
TGTGCCACCAGCGGACAGGAAAAAGGGGAAAAACTGTTTTTT
>TRBV4-2|TRBJ1-3|TRBD1|.
CASSQTGGSGNTIYF
TGTGCCAGCAGCCAGACAGGGGGCTCTGGAAACACCATATATTTT
>TRBV6-5|TRBJ1-1|.|once
CASSYSGGREAFF
TGTGCCAGCAGTTACTCTGGAGGTCGTGAAGCTTTCTTT
>TRBV6-5|TRBJ2-1|TRBD2|.
CAWGRGSYNEQFF
TGTGCATGGGGGAGGGGCTCCTACAATGAGCAGTTCTTC
>TRBV19|TRBJ1-2|TRBD1|.
CASTPGTGGAGYTF
TGTGCCAGTACTCCCGGGACAGGGGGCGCGGGCTACACCTTC
>TRBV15|TRBJ1-1|TRBD1|.
CATSRDLGTGDTEAFF
TGTGCCACCAGCAGAGATTTGGGGACAGGGGATACTGAAGCTTTCTTT
>TRBV2|TRBJ1-5|.|.
CASSRVLGSQPQHF
TGTGCCAGCAGTAGGGTTTTGGGGAGTCAGCCCCAGCATTTT
>TRBV18|TRBJ1-2|.|.
CASSPGQVGGYGYTF
TGTGCCAGCTCACCAGGTCAGGTTGGTGGCTATGGCTACACCTTC
>TRBV5-5|TRBJ2-1|.|few
CASSPEAGALNEQFF
TGTGCCAGCAGCCCGGAGGCAGGGGCCCTAAATGAGCAGTTCTTC
>TRBV18|TRBJ1-1|TRBD1|.
CASSPNRDSEAFF
TGTGCCAGCTCCCCCAACCGGGACAGTGAAGCTTTCTTT
>TRBV30|TRBJ2-1|TRBD2|.
CAWSVGLAGNNEQFF
TGTGCCTGGAGTGTAGGGTTAGCGGGGAACAATGAGCAGTTCTTC
>TRBV29-1|TRBJ2-5|.|.
CSVETGYQETQYF
TGCAGCGTCGAAACAGGGTACCAAGAGACCCAGTACTTC
>TRBV5-1|TRBJ2-1|TRBD2|.
CASSTSGGSYNEQFF
TGCGCCAGCAGCACTAGCGGGGGTAGCTACAATGAGCAGTTCTTC
>TRBV7-9|TRBJ2-1|.|.
CASSLGAIDEQFF
TGTGCCAGCAGCTTAGGGGCAATTGATGAGCAGTTCTTC
>TRBV19|TRBJ2-2|.|.
CASSPQGGNTGELFF
TGTGCCAGTAGTCCTCAGGGGGGAAACACCGGGGAGCTGTTTTTT
>TRBV19|TRBJ1-1|TRBD1|few
CASSATTGGTEAFF
TGTGCCAGTAGTGCAACCACAGGGGGCACTGAAGCTTTCTTT
>TRBV4-1|TRBJ1-3|TRBD1|.
CASSQPGQGIGNTIYF
TGCGCCAGCAGCCAACCGGGACAGGGAATCGGAAACACCATATATTTT
>TRBV5-1|TRBJ2-3|TRBD2|.
CASKRGAPTDTQYF
TGCGCCAGTAAGCGGGGGGCCCCCACAGATACGCAGTATTTT
>TRBV7-8|TRBJ1-1|.|.
CASIPMRNTEAFF
TGTGCCAGCATCCCTATGAGGAACACTGAAGCTTTCTTT
>TRBV11-3|TRBJ1-2|TRBD1|many
CASRKDRVVGGYTF
TGTGCCAGCAGAAAGGACAGGGTGGTTGGCGGCTACACCTTC
>TRBV19|TRBJ1-5|TRBD1|few
CASSVGQYSNQPQHF
TGTGCCAGTAGTGTGGGACAGTATAGCAATCAGCCCCAGCATTTT
>TRBV19|TRBJ1-1|.|.
CASSLTGNTEAFF
TGTGCCAGTAGCCTGACAGGGAACACTGAAGCTTTCTTT
>TRBV4-1|TRBJ2-2|.|.
CASRASASTGELFF
TGCGCCAGCAGAGCAAGCGCTAGCACCGGGGAGCTGTTTTTT
>TRBV6-5|TRBJ1-2|.|.
CASSQGGDYGYTF
TGTGCCAGCAGTCAGGGTGGTGACTATGGCTACACCTTC
>TRBV10-3|TRBJ1-3|TRBD1|.
CAISGGQPGSGNTIYF
TGTGCCATCAGTGGGGGACAGCCAGGCTCTGGAAACACCATATATTTT
>TRBV2|TRBJ2-7|TRBD2|.
CARNTQQTSGGLGEQYF
TGTGCCAGGAACACTCAGCAAACTAGCGGGGGTTTGGGCGAGCAGTACTTC
>TRBV2|TRBJ1-1|TRBD1|.
CASSRDRAREAFF
TGTGCCAGCAGCAGAGACAGGGCCCGGGAAGCTTTCTTT
>TRBV7-2|TRBJ2-3|.|.
CASSLVRDLPDTQYF
TGTGCCAGCAGCTTAGTCAGGGATCTCCCAGATACGCAGTATTTT
>TRBV6-5|TRBJ1-3|.|.
CASSSGLSGNTIYF
TGTGCCAGCAGCTCGGGTCTCTCTGGAAACACCATATATTTT
>TRBV3-1/TRBV3-2|TRBJ2-7|.|.
CASSQGGLGGRYEQYF
TGTGCCAGCAGCCAAGGAGGCCTTGGAGGGCGCTACGAGCAGTACTTC
>TRBV14|TRBJ2-2|.|once
CASRKLGANTGELFF
TGTGCCAGCAGAAAGCTGGGGGCCAACACCGGGGAGCTGTTTTTT
>TRBV18|TRBJ1-1|.|.
CASSPKTVNTEAFF
TGTGCCAGCTCACCCAAGACAGTAAACACTGAAGCTTTCTTT
>TRBV9|TRBJ2-7|.|.
CASSVGAGHEQYF
TGTGCCAGCAGCGTAGGGGCAGGCCACGAGCAGTACTTC
>TRBV4-1|TRBJ1-4|TRBD1|.
CASSQGGTGELFF
TGCGCCAGCAGCCAAGGGGGGACAGGAGAACTGTTTTTT
>TRBV10-3|TRBJ1-2|TRBD1|.
CAISESGQGTIGYTF
TGTGCCATCAGTGAATCCGGACAGGGTACTATAGGCTACACCTTC
>TRBV4-1|TRBJ2-5|TRBD2|.
CASSQKQTSSETQYF
TGCGCCAGCAGCCAGAAACAGACTAGCTCAGAGACCCAGTACTTC
>TRBV9|TRBJ1-3|.|.
CASSVGAGNSGNTIYF
TGTGCCAGCAGCGTAGGAGCAGGGAACTCTGGAAACACCATATATTTT
>TRBV15|TRBJ1-1|TRBD1|.
CATSRAGTVNTEAFF
TGTGCCACCAGCAGAGCCGGGACAGTAAACACTGAAGCTTTCTTT
>TRBV3-1/TRBV3-2|TRBJ2-2|TRBD2|.
CASSQVPSGAPNTGELFF
TGTGCCAGCAGCCAAGTCCCTAGCGGGGCCCCGAACACCGGGGAGCTGTTTTTT
>TRBV11-3|TRBJ2-5|.|once
CASSSGVEETQYF
TGTGCCAGCAGCTCAGGGGTGGAAGAGACCCAGTACTTC
>TRBV6-5|TRBJ1-1|.|few
CASSRSQGSDTEAFF
TGTGCCAGCAGTCGCTCCCAGGGGTCCGACACTGAAGCTTTCTTT
>TRBV19|TRBJ2-7|.|.
CASSLHLYTYYEQYF
TGTGCCAGTAGTCTCCACTTGTATACTTACTACGAGCAGTACTTC
>TRBV10-2|TRBJ1-1|TRBD1|few
CASSEFGTGYTEAFF
TGCGCCAGCAGTGAGTTCGGGACAGGGTATACTGAAGCTTTCTTT